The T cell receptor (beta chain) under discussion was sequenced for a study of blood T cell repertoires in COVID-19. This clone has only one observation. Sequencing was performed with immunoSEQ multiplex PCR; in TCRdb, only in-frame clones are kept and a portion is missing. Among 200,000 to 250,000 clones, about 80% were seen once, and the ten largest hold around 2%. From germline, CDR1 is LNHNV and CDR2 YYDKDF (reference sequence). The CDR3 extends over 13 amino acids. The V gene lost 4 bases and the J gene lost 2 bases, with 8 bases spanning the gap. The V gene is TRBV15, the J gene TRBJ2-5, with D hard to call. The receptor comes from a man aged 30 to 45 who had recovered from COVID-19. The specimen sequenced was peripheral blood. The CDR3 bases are TGTGCCACCAGCAAGCCAGGACAAGAGACCCAGTACTTC. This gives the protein CATSKPGQETQYF.